Here is one T cell receptor beta chain with its context. Its target is unknown. CDR3 length equals 14 residues. Trimming cost V 0 bases and J 4 bases, with 10 bases left between them. Germline V lookup: CDR1 SGHRS, CDR2 YFSETQ. This sample is drawn from a study of cytomegalovirus exposure and HLA in healthy donors. Study observations and caveats: An Asian-associated ancestry cluster reportedly showed fewer N-insertions than the approximately 670-donor mean in a later analysis.

Researchers ran the PCR with 60 Vbeta and 13 Jbeta primers. Under the authors' procedure: Later, 75 million to 100 million unique TCR beta chains were counted in an analysis, and some 11 million of them were shared. Repertoires were generated with immunoSEQ multiplex PCR, while TCRdb's copy carries only in-frame clones and drops some. V and J calls and clone size follow that table, whereas D and trimming were derived from the DNA. The table lists fewer than 200,000 clones, roughly 80% of them singletons. Sequencing was performed on PBMCs. The origin of this receptor is a man between 25 and 39 years old in good health and CMV-seronegative. The chain carries TRBV5-1 and TRBJ1-1, with D uncertain. CDR3 DNA sequence: TGCGCCAGCAGCTTGGACCCCTCAGGCACTGAAGCTTTCTTT. Translating it yields CASSLDPSGTEAFF.